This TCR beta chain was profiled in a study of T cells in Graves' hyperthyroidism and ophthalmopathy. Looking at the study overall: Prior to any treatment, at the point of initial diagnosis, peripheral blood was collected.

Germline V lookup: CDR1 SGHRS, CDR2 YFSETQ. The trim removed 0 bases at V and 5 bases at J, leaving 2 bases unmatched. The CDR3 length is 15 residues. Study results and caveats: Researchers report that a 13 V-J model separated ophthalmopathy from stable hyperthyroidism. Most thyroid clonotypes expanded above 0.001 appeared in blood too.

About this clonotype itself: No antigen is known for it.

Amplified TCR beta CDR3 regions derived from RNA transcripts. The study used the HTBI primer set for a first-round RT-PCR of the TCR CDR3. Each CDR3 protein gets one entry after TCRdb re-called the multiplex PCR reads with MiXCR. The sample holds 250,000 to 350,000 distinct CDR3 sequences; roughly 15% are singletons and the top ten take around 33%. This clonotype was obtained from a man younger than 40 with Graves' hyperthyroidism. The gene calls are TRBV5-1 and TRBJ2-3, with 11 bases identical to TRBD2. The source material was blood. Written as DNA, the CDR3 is TGCGCCAGCAGCTTGGTGGGACTAGCGGAAGATACGCAGTATTTT. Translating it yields CASSLVGLAEDTQYF.